This TCR beta chain is from a study of human T cells and chemical hapten exposure. Turning to the study itself: Once 0.01% DPC had been applied to the upper back by patch test, readings were taken at 6 days. Patients, a majority of them female, were diagnosed with alopecia areata, totalis or universalis. Points from the study as a whole: Patch test score was positively correlated with the counts of PT1 expanded TCRs.

This clonotype has ten or more counts. Antigen specificity is unknown. This CDR3 region has 20 residues. Germline CDR1 MNHEY, CDR2 SVGAGI. V lost 5 bases and J lost 3, with 30 bases in between. Sample time point: patch test 3, about 24 weeks after DPC sensitization. The treatment denotes: therapeutic diphenylcyclopropenone sensitization with weekly scalp DPC. Methods used by the authors: Counting gave a median of approximately 96,000 TCRs per sample, with values ranging from about 23,224 to 750,000. TCRdb reprocessed the RACE reads via MiXCR and lists one record per CDR3 protein. TCRdb's processing, not the authors' own work, is the source of the V and J calls. The table shows roughly 32,000 distinct CDR3 sequences, with 5.8% occurring only once.

The TCR sequence derives from a young man with alopecia areata. Some clones in this sample may be carry-over from other donors' samples. This sequence joins TRBV6-5 and TRBJ2-3, with a tentative D call TRBD2 (6 bases). Source: whole blood, taken in connection with sensitization to the hapten diphenylcyclopropenone (DPC). As DNA, the CDR3 is TGTGCCAGCAGTCCCCGGTGGGCTAGCGACTACATCAATGGGACAGATACGCAGTATTTT. As protein: CASSPRWASDYINGTDTQYF.